Presented here are 17 T cell receptor beta chains from one specimen sequenced in a study of blood T cell repertoires in COVID-19. The assay was immunoSEQ multiplex PCR, and TCRdb's table has in-frame clones only and misses some. Of 360,000 or so clones in the sample, around 90% are singletons; the top ten hold 3% to 4.5%. Sequenced sample: peripheral blood. These receptors were obtained from a woman aged 60-75 years with COVID-19, enrolled during active disease.

The chain uses TRBV19 and TRBJ1-1; D perhaps matches TRBD1 (6 bases). This CDR3 contains 15 residues. From germline, CDR1 is LNHDA and CDR2 SQIVND (reference sequence). Trimming stripped 5 bases from V and 1 base from J, with 14 bases between. The CDR3 is CASSFEPGQNTEAFF. The CDR3 bases are TGTGCCAGTAGTTTCGAGCCGGGACAGAACACTGAAGCTTTCTTT.

The chain couples TRBV5-6 to TRBJ1-1, with a tentative D call TRBD1 (5 bases). The CDR3 covers 16 residues. The germline CDR1 and CDR2 sequences are SGHDT and YYEEEE. The V and J ends lost 1 base and 0 bases respectively, with 13 bases between them. CDR3 DNA sequence: TGTGCCAGCAGCTTGTTCGGAGGGGCTATGAACACTGAAGCTTTCTTT. Residues: CASSLFGGAMNTEAFF.

For this clone: Other DNA sequences in the same sample also yield this CDR3. The V gene is TRBV5-4, the J gene TRBJ1-4; TRBD1 matches 9 bases. Per germline, CDR1 SGHNT and CDR2 YYREEE (reference sequence). The CDR3 is 15 amino acids. Unmatched junction bases numbered 1, after V lost 4 bases and J lost 0 bases. The CDR3 loop reads CASSRDRATNEKLFF. Written as DNA, the CDR3 is TGTGCCAGCAGCCGGGACAGGGCAACTAATGAAAAACTGTTTTTT.

The gene calls are TRBV6-5 and TRBJ2-7; 7 bases align to TRBD2. Germline CDR1 reads MNHEY; CDR2 reads SVGAGI. The CDR3 contains 13 residues. The J segment lost 11 bases and the V segment lost 0 bases, leaving 7 bases of the junction unmatched. CDR3 protein: CASSYSKSGEKYF. CDR3 bases: TGTGCCAGCAGTTACTCCAAAAGCGGGGAAAAGTACTTC.

The chain has TRBV6-5 and TRBJ2-3; TRBD1 is a possible D gene (6 bases). The CDR3 extends over 13 amino acids. Looked up from germline, CDR1 is MNHEY and CDR2 is SVGAGI. V lost 5 bases and J lost 4, with 10 bases in between. DNA of the CDR3: TGTGCCAGCAGTCGGACAGCCCCAGATACGCAGTATTTT. Amino acids: CASSRTAPDTQYF.

By sample fraction, this clone is medium-sized (0.01 to 0.1%). V gene TRBV27 combines with J gene TRBJ2-1; D possibly corresponds to TRBD1 (6 bases). The CDR3 is 15 amino acids. V lost 8 bases to trimming and J lost 0 bases, with 14 bases between them. The germline gives CDR1 MNHEY, CDR2 SMNVEV (reference sequence). CDR3 protein: CASHPTGTSYNEQFF. CDR3 DNA: TGTGCCAGCCACCCAACAGGGACCTCCTACAATGAGCAGTTCTTC.

The chain combines TRBV19 with TRBJ1-3; TRBD1 aligns across 7 bases. After removal of 4 bases from V and 1 base from J, the junction contained 4 bases not matched to a gene. Germline V gives CDR1 LNHDA, CDR2 SQIVND (reference sequence). The CDR3 length is 15 residues. CDR3 sequence: CASSKGTASGNTIYF. CDR3 nucleotide sequence: TGTGCCAGTAGTAAAGGGACAGCTTCTGGAAACACCATATATTTT.

CDR3 residues: CASSLIKNTEAFF. CDR3 DNA sequence: TGTGCCAGCAGCCTAATTAAGAACACTGAAGCTTTCTTT. The chain uses TRBV12-3 or TRBV12-4 and TRBJ1-1; unclear D gene. Trimming stripped 6 bases from V and 1 base from J, with 9 bases between. The CDR3 contains 13 residues.

This chain joins TRBV6-5 and TRBJ2-6, with a weak D call TRBD1 (5 bases). Germline CDR1 reads MNHEY; CDR2 reads SVGAGI. V lost 0 bases and J 4 bases, leaving 10 bases between the germline ends. The CDR3 consists of 16 residues. The CDR3 protein is CASSYSGVSGANVLTF. The DNA of the CDR3 is TGTGCCAGCAGTTACTCAGGGGTTTCCGGGGCCAACGTCCTGACTTTC.

This chain uses TRBV30 with TRBJ1-1; D not certain. CDR3 length equals 13 residues. CDR1 and CDR2 (germline): GTSNPN, SVGIG (reference sequence). Trimming removed 3 bases at V and 2 bases at J, with 10 bases between. This chain's CDR3 is CAWSSDGNTEAFF. The DNA of the CDR3 is TGTGCCTGGAGCAGCGACGGAAACACTGAAGCTTTCTTT.

The J gene is TRBJ1-2, the V gene TRBV28; D might be TRBD1 (5 bases). The V end was cut by 5 bases, the J end by 3 bases, with 16 bases between. The CDR3 length is 15 residues. Germline V gene sequence: CDR1 MDHEN, CDR2 SYDVKM. The CDR3 sequence is CASSPPQGNYYGYTF. The CDR3 DNA sequence: TGTGCCAGCAGTCCCCCGCAGGGTAACTACTATGGCTACACCTTC.

This clone has just a few counts. The rearrangement uses TRBV7-2 and TRBJ1-5, with D unresolved. V dropped 5 bases and J dropped 4 bases, with 9 bases sitting between them. CDR3 length equals 13 residues. The germline CDR1 and CDR2 sequences are SGHTA and FQGNSA. The CDR3 DNA follows: TGTGCCAGCAGCCCGGCGGTTAATCAGCCCCAGCATTTT. As protein: CASSPAVNQPQHF.

The chain couples TRBV18 to TRBJ1-6, with a tentative D call TRBD1 (5 bases). This CDR3 region has 15 residues. Germline V gene lookup returns CDR1 KGHSH and CDR2 LQKENI. The ends were cut back, 5 bases at V and 6 bases at J, with 14 bases in the middle. CDR3: CASSSRQGGNSPLHF. The CDR3, as DNA: TGTGCCAGCTCAAGCCGGCAGGGAGGTAATTCACCCCTCCACTTT.

In DNA, the CDR3 is TGTGCCAGCAGCCAAGAGTGGGGCCCTTTCAATGAGCAGTTCTTC. The encoded protein is CASSQEWGPFNEQFF. The chain links TRBV3-1 (or the pseudogene TRBV3-2) to TRBJ2-1; a weak D match, TRBD1 (5 bases). CDR1 is LGHDT, CDR2 YNNKEL, per germline (reference sequence). Trimming removed 0 bases at V and 6 bases at J, with 12 bases between. This CDR3 spans 15 amino acids.

This chain joins TRBV5-1 and TRBJ1-3; TRBD1 might be the D (6 bases). Germline assignment: CDR1 SGHRS and CDR2 YFSETQ. The length of the CDR3 is 16 residues. The V and J ends lost 0 bases and 1 base respectively, with 11 bases between them. CDR3 residues: CASSLEGQGSGNTIYF. Written as DNA, the CDR3 is TGCGCCAGCAGCTTGGAAGGGCAGGGGTCTGGAAACACCATATATTTT.

The chain is built from TRBV5-4 and TRBJ2-7, with 12 bases identical to TRBD2. Trimming removed 3 bases from V and 5 bases from J; junction bases left unmatched: 3. This CDR3 spans 14 amino acids. Germline V gene lookup returns CDR1 SGHNT and CDR2 YYREEE (reference sequence). CDR3 sequence (DNA): TGTGCCAGCAGCTGGGGACTAGCGGGCAACGAGCAGTACTTC. Protein product: CASSWGLAGNEQYF. Full variable domain (rest looked up from reference TRBV5-4 and TRBJ2-7): ETGVTQSPTHLIKTRGQQVTLRCSSQSGHNTVSWYQQALGQGPQFIFQYYREEENGRGNFPPRFSGLQFPNYSSELNVNALELDDSALYLCASSWGLAGNEQYFGPGTRLTVT.

The chain employs TRBV9 and TRBJ2-4, with 7 bases identical to TRBD1. The germline V gene encodes CDR1 SGDLS and CDR2 YYNGEE. The CDR3 spans 18 residues. The ends lost 4 bases at V and 1 base at J; junction bases unmatched: 14. CDR3 in DNA: TGTGCCAGCAGCCCCCGGACAGGACCCCTTTGGGCCAAAAACATTCAGTACTTC. Translating it yields CASSPRTGPLWAKNIQYF.